This is a list of T cell receptor beta chains from one sample in a study of shared clonotypes between healthy human individuals. Profiled with immunoSEQ multiplex PCR; TCRdb holds only in-frame clones, not every one. Among over a million clones listed, 78% were seen once. The sequenced sample was memory CD4+ T cells from PBMCs. The receptors were sampled from a man between 18 and 29 years old in good health. Some clones in this sample may be carry-over from other donors' samples. Both conserved end residues are part of each CDR3. A D gene is named only where the DNA matches it firmly. The size field is filled for only some rows; it gives once, few, many or a size class.

j_call clone_size v_call d_call cdr3_aa cdr3_nt
TRBJ2-3 . TRBV5-1 TRBD1 CASSVGTAISTDTQYF TGCGCCAGCAGCGTCGGGACAGCCATTAGCACAGATACGCAGTATTTT
TRBJ2-2 . TRBV18 . CASSLGGMNTGELFF TGTGCCAGCTCGCTGGGGGGTATGAACACCGGGGAGCTGTTTTTT
TRBJ1-5 . TRBV27 TRBD1 CASSSRQGRSQPQHF TGTGCCAGCAGTTCTCGACAGGGACGTAGTCAGCCCCAGCATTTT
TRBJ1-3 . TRBV7-9 . CASSPMGSWGNTIYF TGTGCCAGCAGTCCAATGGGGTCTTGGGGAAACACCATATATTTT
TRBJ1-5 . TRBV28 . CASSTPRWNQPQHF TGTGCCAGCAGTACACCCCGGTGGAATCAGCCCCAGCATTTT
TRBJ1-2 . TRBV4-2 . CASSQDVRRQPDTF TGTGCCAGCAGCCAAGATGTTCGGCGGCAGCCCGACACCTTC
TRBJ2-3 . TRBV28 . CASSLVTDTQYF TGTGCCAGCAGTCTGGTGACAGATACGCAGTATTTT
TRBJ2-7 few TRBV25-1 TRBD2 CASSPASGNVNYEQYF TGTGCCAGCAGTCCGGCTAGCGGGAATGTAAACTACGAGCAGTACTTC
TRBJ1-1 . TRBV6-9 TRBD1 CASSGTDLNTEAFF TGTGCCAGCAGTGGGACAGACTTAAACACTGAAGCTTTCTTT
TRBJ1-1 . TRBV6-5 . CASSPDRPRNTEAFF TGTGCCAGCAGCCCGGACAGACCCAGGAACACTGAAGCTTTCTTT
TRBJ2-3 . TRBV30 . CAWATRDTQYF TGTGCCTGGGCCACCAGAGATACGCAGTATTTT
TRBJ1-1 . TRBV14 . CASSVSRNTEAFF TGTGCCAGCAGCGTATCCCGTAACACTGAAGCTTTCTTT
TRBJ1-5 . TRBV2 . CASSGREGNQPQHF TGTGCCAGCAGTGGCAGGGAGGGCAATCAGCCCCAGCATTTT
TRBJ2-1 many TRBV7-7 . CASSLELGNEQFF TGTGCCAGCAGCTTAGAGTTGGGCAATGAGCAGTTCTTC
TRBJ1-2 . TRBV7-9 . CASSSLGLYGYTF TGTGCCAGCAGCTCCCTGGGGCTCTATGGCTACACCTTC
TRBJ1-2 few TRBV14 . CASSFGRGERYGYTF TGTGCCAGCAGTTTCGGAAGGGGGGAACGATATGGCTACACCTTC
TRBJ2-7 . TRBV30 . CASHRRTTYEQYF TGTGCCTCGCACAGGAGGACCACCTACGAGCAGTACTTC
TRBJ1-2 . TRBV6-5 . CASSYSSRAYGYTF TGTGCCAGCAGTTACTCGAGTCGGGCGTATGGCTACACCTTC
TRBJ2-7 . TRBV6-6 . CASRDFPTYEQYF TGTGCCAGCAGGGACTTCCCCACCTACGAGCAGTACTTC
TRBJ2-2 . TRBV19 . CASTPDFRYTGELFF TGTGCCAGTACCCCGGATTTCCGTTACACCGGGGAGCTGTTTTTT
TRBJ2-1 . TRBV11-3 TRBD2 CASSLDGVPSGRYNEQFF TGTGCCAGCAGCTTAGATGGGGTCCCTAGCGGACGCTACAATGAGCAGTTCTTC
TRBJ2-7 . TRBV27 TRBD1 CASSNRDSPYEQYF TGTGCCAGCAGTAACCGGGACAGTCCCTACGAGCAGTACTTC
TRBJ2-7 . TRBV28 . CASQGTPRTYEQYF TGTGCCAGCCAAGGGACCCCGAGAACCTACGAGCAGTACTTC
TRBJ2-2 . TRBV5-4 TRBD1 CASSLQGAGEELFF TGTGCCAGCAGCTTACAGGGGGCGGGAGAGGAGCTGTTTTTT
TRBJ2-7 . TRBV5-1 . CASRLRARDYEQYF TGCGCCAGCAGATTGCGGGCCAGGGACTACGAGCAGTACTTC
TRBJ2-5 . TRBV7-2 . CASSDLGTSGETQYF TGTGCCAGCAGCGACCTGGGGACCTCAGGAGAGACCCAGTACTTC
TRBJ1-2 . TRBV28 . CASSLVRGYGYTF TGTGCCAGCAGTTTAGTAAGGGGCTATGGCTACACCTTC
TRBJ1-5 . TRBV28 TRBD1 CASSLGQGHQPQHF TGTGCCAGCAGTCTAGGACAGGGCCATCAGCCCCAGCATTTT
TRBJ1-4 . TRBV7-8 . CASSTATTNEKLFF TGTGCCAGCAGCACAGCGACAACTAATGAAAAACTGTTTTTT
TRBJ2-7 . TRBV28 . CASSTRTATISYEQYF TGTGCCAGCAGTACGAGGACAGCAACAATCTCCTACGAGCAGTACTTC
TRBJ1-2 few TRBV6-5 TRBD1 CASSRTSTGGGYTF TGTGCCAGCAGCCGAACCTCGACAGGGGGCGGCTACACCTTC